This TCR beta chain derives from a study of blood T cell repertoires in COVID-19. Study as a whole: Samples of COVID-19 (acute and convalescent) were obtained from the United States, Italy and Spain. PBMCs, B-cell-depleted T cells, or T cells were the source of the cDNA or gDNA that made up the material.

Trimming removed 1 base from V and 1 base from J, with 11 bases in between. This CDR3 region has 17 residues. The germline CDR1 and CDR2 sequences are SGHVS and FQNEAQ. Study processing details: Amplification from reference gene primers served as the basis for estimated nucleated cell counts. Profiling relied on immunoSEQ multiplex PCR, and the TCRdb table lists in-frame clones only, not all of them. That table is the source of V, J and clone size, and D and trimming were worked out from the DNA. The sample includes around 91,000 clones, over 75% seen only once; the top ten take 12%. The sequenced material came from peripheral blood. The receptor comes from a human donor in a cohort sampled during active COVID-19. This chain connects TRBV7-8 to TRBJ2-6, with D perhaps matching TRBD1 (5 bases). The CDR3 loop reads CASSLGATGSGANVLTF. The CDR3 DNA is TGTGCCAGCAGCTTAGGCGCTACAGGTTCTGGGGCCAACGTCCTGACTTTC. Combining the CDR3 with reference TRBV7-8 and TRBJ2-6 gives the whole variable domain GAGVSQSPRYKVAKRGQDVALRCDPISGHVSLFWYQQALGQGPEFLTYFQNEAQLDKSGLPSDRFFAERPEGSVSTLKIQRTQQEDSAVYLCASSLGATGSGANVLTFGAGSRLTVL.